This T cell receptor (beta chain) was captured by sequencing in a study of regulatory T cells in long-lasting Graves disease. Findings and caveats of the study: Analyses excluded thyroid tissue, covering peripheral blood alone. Gene preferences differed: TRBV28, TRBJ1-2, TRBJ2-5 in persistent cases.

On this clonotype: Its antigen is not known.

In building TCR beta libraries, iRepertoire HTBI primers were used together with Arm-PCR of CDR3 regions. From the multiplex PCR reads, TCRdb called clonotypes with MiXCR, one entry per CDR3 protein. In the table there are around 460,000 distinct CDR3 sequences, roughly 21% of which are singletons. Time point given: persistent/refractory GD, antithyroid drugs over 5 years with positive TRAb. Following extraction of RNA from PBMCs, that RNA was used to make the TCR library. Germline CDR1 LNHNV, CDR2 YYDKDF (reference sequence). The CDR3 has 16 amino acids. V was clipped by 0 bases and J by 4 bases; unmatched bases: 3.

The sequencing here drew on peripheral blood mononuclear cells (PBMCs), taken when the disease was refractory, from a patient treated with antithyroid drugs. The chain links TRBV15 to TRBJ2-2; the match to TRBD2 covers 9 bases. This receptor was obtained from a female donor with Graves disease. The CDR3 loop is CATSREREGVTGELFF. The CDR3, as DNA: TGTGCCACCAGCAGAGAGCGGGAGGGGGTCACCGGGGAGCTGTTTTTT.